A selection of T cell receptor beta chains follows, all from one sample in a study of graft-versus-host responses after intestinal transplantation. These receptors' antigens are unknown. Assay: immunoSEQ multiplex PCR; the TCRdb copy retains only in-frame clones and omits some. Among about 73,000 clones listed, around 89% were seen once. The sample was unstimulated CD8+ T cells sorted from spleen or lymph node cells, taken before transplant. All receptors derive from a human donor who was the organ donor for an intestinal transplant. CDR3s include the opening cysteine and the closing phenylalanine or tryptophan.

CDR3aa: CATGKIDTGELFF
j_gene: TRBJ2-2
v_gene: TRBV7-9

CDR3aa: CASSFYNQPQHF
j_gene: TRBJ1-5
v_gene: TRBV5-6

CDR3aa: CASSPSWLLNTEAFF
j_gene: TRBJ1-1
v_gene: TRBV7-9

CDR3aa: CASSPLPGGNQPQHF
j_gene: TRBJ1-5
v_gene: TRBV27

CDR3aa: CASSLALPNTGELFF
j_gene: TRBJ2-2
v_gene: TRBV7-9

CDR3aa: CAWTGDWGNEQFF
j_gene: TRBJ2-1
v_gene: TRBV30

CDR3aa: CASSQDPGGETQYF
j_gene: TRBJ2-5
v_gene: TRBV4-1

CDR3aa: CASSPLSTGGAYNEQFF
j_gene: TRBJ2-1
v_gene: TRBV27

CDR3aa: CASSESLRDEQFF
j_gene: TRBJ2-1
v_gene: TRBV2

CDR3aa: CASSIDQEETQYF
j_gene: TRBJ2-5
v_gene: TRBV19

CDR3aa: CASASGDEKLFF
j_gene: TRBJ1-4
v_gene: TRBV9

CDR3aa: CASSGGETGNTIYF
j_gene: TRBJ1-3
v_gene: TRBV2

CDR3aa: CASSQEDRSNTGELFF
j_gene: TRBJ2-2
v_gene: TRBV4-3

CDR3aa: CATSSWQGPYGYTF
j_gene: TRBJ1-2
v_gene: TRBV15

CDR3aa: CASSLTGSTEAFF
j_gene: TRBJ1-1
v_gene: TRBV28

CDR3aa: CASSPTGLNSPLHF
j_gene: TRBJ1-6
v_gene: TRBV5-1

CDR3aa: CASSQGGAGSGNTIYF
j_gene: TRBJ1-3
v_gene: TRBV4-1

CDR3aa: CASSQNTEAFF
j_gene: TRBJ1-1
v_gene: TRBV5-6

CDR3aa: CASSQGNGAEGNGYTF
j_gene: TRBJ1-2
v_gene: TRBV4-3

CDR3aa: CASSQRETYNSPLHF
j_gene: TRBJ1-6
v_gene: TRBV4-1

CDR3aa: CASSLTSGVGETQYF
j_gene: TRBJ2-5
v_gene: TRBV27

CDR3aa: CASSAATGAEAFF
j_gene: TRBJ1-1
v_gene: TRBV9

CDR3aa: CASSLIHRGYYGYTF
j_gene: TRBJ1-2
v_gene: TRBV5-1

CDR3aa: CASTTTGGTNEKLFF
j_gene: TRBJ1-4
v_gene: TRBV27

CDR3aa: CASSDLTGSGGYTF
j_gene: TRBJ1-2
v_gene: TRBV2

CDR3aa: CAWSPPGQGNTEAFF
j_gene: TRBJ1-1
v_gene: TRBV30

CDR3aa: CSVEGALAGGLRSYNEQFF
j_gene: TRBJ2-1
v_gene: TRBV29-1

CDR3aa: CASSEPRPGWTEAFF
j_gene: TRBJ1-1
v_gene: TRBV10-2

CDR3aa: CASSQVAGLSYNEQFF
j_gene: TRBJ2-1
v_gene: TRBV4-1

CDR3aa: CATHRGFF
j_gene: TRBJ1-1
v_gene: TRBV28

CDR3aa: CASSQELWELETQYF
j_gene: TRBJ2-5
v_gene: TRBV4-3

CDR3aa: CASSQEPSSYNEQFF
j_gene: TRBJ2-1
v_gene: TRBV4-2

CDR3aa: CASSSEGGQPQHF
j_gene: TRBJ1-5
v_gene: TRBV7-2

CDR3aa: CASTRDRGNTEAFF
j_gene: TRBJ1-1
v_gene: TRBV7-6

CDR3aa: CASSFLTGDEKLFF
j_gene: TRBJ1-4
v_gene: TRBV28

CDR3aa: CASSQGDRDWYGYTF
j_gene: TRBJ1-2
v_gene: TRBV4-1

CDR3aa: CASSPITDRANGYTF
j_gene: TRBJ1-2
v_gene: TRBV7-9

CDR3aa: CASNRESGNTIYF
j_gene: TRBJ1-3
v_gene: TRBV5-4

CDR3aa: CASRVGGGGQPQHF
j_gene: TRBJ1-5
v_gene: TRBV27

CDR3aa: CASSWPAGSEAFF
j_gene: TRBJ1-1
v_gene: TRBV7-9

CDR3aa: CASSPRFGQRSTDTQYF
j_gene: TRBJ2-3
v_gene: TRBV11-1

CDR3aa: CASSPGQETQYF
j_gene: TRBJ2-5
v_gene: TRBV18

CDR3aa: CASDSGTGELFF
j_gene: TRBJ2-2
v_gene: TRBV6-6

CDR3aa: CASSEGKGDGPIETQYF
j_gene: TRBJ2-5
v_gene: TRBV6-1

CDR3aa: CASMEWDRGPNTEAFF
j_gene: TRBJ1-1
v_gene: TRBV27

CDR3aa: CASSPPHVSSGGPTGELFF
j_gene: TRBJ2-2
v_gene: TRBV28

CDR3aa: CASISGGLTDTQYF
j_gene: TRBJ2-3
v_gene: TRBV2

CDR3aa: CSVGTVPEAFF
j_gene: TRBJ1-1
v_gene: TRBV29-1

CDR3aa: CASSEWKGVLSLSSGNTIYF
j_gene: TRBJ1-3
v_gene: TRBV2

CDR3aa: CASSMDGEDTEAFF
j_gene: TRBJ1-1
v_gene: TRBV19

CDR3aa: CASSLEQGAPGYTF
j_gene: TRBJ1-2
v_gene: TRBV5-6

CDR3aa: CASSTGGTANQPQHF
j_gene: TRBJ1-5
v_gene: TRBV5-8

CDR3aa: CASSGGGRNTEAFF
j_gene: TRBJ1-1
v_gene: TRBV4-3

CDR3aa: CASSLPAGGEDTIYF
j_gene: TRBJ1-3
v_gene: TRBV11-2

CDR3aa: CASSDYLGLAGGPNTGELFF
j_gene: TRBJ2-2
v_gene: TRBV2

CDR3aa: CATSRTSGGVEQFF
j_gene: TRBJ2-1
v_gene: TRBV15

CDR3aa: CASSYSRQGSPLHF
j_gene: TRBJ1-6
v_gene: TRBV6-6